This T cell receptor (beta chain) was sequenced for a study of CD8+CD57+ T cells in acquired aplastic anemia. Study context: When averaged, DNA from sorted CD4+ and CD8+ cells came to 3 to 4 ug. Study-level findings and limits: Common to patients and controls were around 30 CD8+ CDR3 sequences.

Selection for sequencing was limited to patients who had shown CD8+CD57+ cell expansion by flow cytometry. As a group, the patients uniformly had severe acquired aplastic anemia. There are many counts of this clonotype. The target antigen is unknown. Trimming cost V 4 bases and J 6 bases; bases outside gene matches: 7. CDR3 length: 15 residues. The germline V gene has CDR1 MGHDK and CDR2 SYGVNS. TCR beta VDJ combinations and CDR3 sequences were profiled from genomic DNA. TCRdb independently ran MiXCR on the reads; one entry per CDR3 protein. The data show under 250,000 distinct CDR3 sequences, approximately 60% seen once.

The TCR sequence derives from a human donor with aplastic anemia. The chain has TRBV25-1 and TRBJ2-1; 9 bases match TRBD1. Sequences were obtained from sorted CD4+, CD8+, or CD8+CD57+ T cells (not recorded which) from PBMCs. CDR3 sequence reads: CASSGGTGLSNEQFF. The CDR3 bases are TGTGCCAGCAGTGGGGGGACAGGGTTGTCCAATGAGCAGTTCTTC.